Below are 14 T cell receptor beta chains sequenced from a single sample in a study of vaccination effects on CD4 cells after COVID-19. ViraFEST used viral peptide pools to expand antigen-specific CD4+ T cells before sequencing. Having been cultured for roughly 11 days, the cells underwent CD4+ T cell isolation. Having tested negative for nucleocapsid antibodies, the vaccine recipients showed no prior SARS-CoV-2 infection. Assay: immunoSEQ multiplex PCR; the TCRdb copy retains only in-frame clones and omits some. Of under 70,000 clones in the sample, about 71% were seen once. Their target antigens are unknown. This specimen consisted of CD4+ T cells from PBMCs cultured with HCoV-OC43 spike peptides, obtained before COVID-19 vaccination. The subset is: HCoV-OC43 spike overlapping peptide pool stimulation. The origin of the receptors is a human donor who received a COVID-19 vaccine.

This chain connects TRBV6-4 to TRBJ2-3; TRBD1 matches at 7 bases. J lost 5 bases, V lost 3 bases, and 5 bases had no gene match. The CDR3 has 14 residues. Germline values: CDR1 MRHNA, CDR2 SNTAGT. The chain's CDR3 is CASSEQGLGDTQYF. DNA for the CDR3: TGTGCCAGCAGTGAACAGGGGCTGGGAGATACGCAGTATTTT.

CDR3 DNA sequence: TGTGCCAGCAGCCAAGACGAGGGACTAGCGGGGGTGGGAGATACGCAGTATTTT. Translating it yields CASSQDEGLAGVGDTQYF. The chain is built from TRBV4-2 and TRBJ2-3, with 14 bases that match TRBD2. Per the germline V gene, CDR1 is LGHNA and CDR2 is YNFKEQ. The ends lost 0 bases at V and 5 bases at J; junction bases unmatched: 7. This CDR3 comprises 18 residues.

The count of this clone is one. The chain has TRBV9 and TRBJ1-2; D call uncertain. Trimming took off 1 base at V and 1 base at J, with 11 bases between the two ends. Germline CDR1 reads SGDLS; CDR2 reads YYNGEE. The CDR3 extends over 15 amino acids. This chain's CDR3 is CASSVLSAFNYGYTF. CDR3 coding DNA: TGTGCCAGCAGCGTACTGTCAGCTTTTAACTATGGCTACACCTTC.

V usage is TRBV9 and J usage is TRBJ2-3; TRBD2 matches 8 bases. With 4 bases clipped from V and 1 base from J, the junction kept 5 bases outside the gene matches. Germline CDR1 SGDLS, CDR2 YYNGEE. The CDR3 is made up of 15 amino acids. The chain's CDR3 is CASSPRAGGTDTQYF. CDR3 sequence (DNA): TGTGCCAGCAGCCCCAGAGCGGGGGGCACAGATACGCAGTATTTT.

This clone showed up just a few times. The chain joins TRBV18 to TRBJ2-7; 7 bases align to TRBD1. Germline V gives CDR1 KGHSH, CDR2 LQKENI. The CDR3 length is 13 residues. The J segment lost 7 bases and the V segment lost 3 bases, leaving 6 bases of the junction unmatched. Here the CDR3 DNA reads TGTGCCAGCTCACCTGTCCCGGGACAGGAGCAGTACGTC. It translates to CASSPVPGQEQYV.

The chain couples TRBV5-6 to TRBJ1-6; 7 bases line up with TRBD1. The CDR3 consists of 15 residues. CDR1 is SGHDT, CDR2 YYEEEE, per germline. J lost 4 bases, V lost 4 bases, and 5 bases had no gene match. As DNA, the CDR3 is TGTGCCAGCAGCCTCCGGGACAGATATAATTCACCCCTCCACTTT. Its translation is CASSLRDRYNSPLHF.

The chain has TRBV5-5 and TRBJ2-7, with D maybe TRBD1 (6 bases). Germline V lookup: CDR1 SGHKS, CDR2 YYEKEE (reference sequence). CDR3 length: 13 amino acids. With 1 base removed from V and 5 bases from J, the gap between germline ends came to 10 bases. Written as DNA, the CDR3 is TGTGCCAGCAGCTTGCAGGGGCTGAACGAGCAGTACGTC. Encoded protein: CASSLQGLNEQYV.

This clone was seen more than once but under ten times. This chain connects TRBV6-5 to TRBJ2-1; D call uncertain. V lost 0 bases to trimming and J lost 10 bases, with 13 bases between them. CDR3 length: 14 residues. Looked up from germline, CDR1 is MNHEY and CDR2 is SVGAGI. CDR3 amino acids: CASSYSLGNMEQFF. CDR3 sequence (DNA): TGTGCCAGCAGTTACTCTCTTGGAAACATGGAGCAGTTCTTC.

This clone was detected once. The chain employs TRBV30 and TRBJ1-1; D may be TRBD1 (6 bases). The CDR3 is made up of 11 amino acids. V lost 4 bases, J lost 8 bases, and 11 bases lay in between. CDR1 and CDR2 (germline): GTSNPN, SVGIG (reference sequence). CDR3 sequence: CAWNRAEEAFF. DNA for the CDR3: TGTGCCTGGAACAGGGCTGAAGAAGCTTTCTTT.

V and J are TRBV5-5 and TRBJ2-7; D gene ambiguous. V lost 5 bases and J 1 base, leaving 13 bases between the germline ends. This CDR3 spans 14 amino acids. The germline V gene encodes CDR1 SGHKS and CDR2 YYEKEE (reference sequence). DNA for the CDR3: TGTGCCAGCAGACCACGGCCGGTGTCCTACGAGCAGTACGTC. Its protein is CASRPRPVSYEQYV.

The chain uses TRBV6-2 or TRBV6-3 and TRBJ1-5, with D possibly matching TRBD1 (5 bases). This CDR3 contains 16 residues. CDR1 is MNHEY, CDR2 SVGEGT, per germline. V was clipped by 6 bases and J by 0 bases, with 15 bases between them. The CDR3 reads CASSPRQFYSNQPQHF. The CDR3 DNA reads TGTGCCAGCAGCCCTCGACAGTTTTATAGCAATCAGCCCCAGCATTTT.

The sample holds a few counts of this clone. J is TRBJ1-6 and V is TRBV10-1; D gene ambiguous. Germline-derived CDR1 and CDR2 are WNHNN and SYGVQD (reference sequence). The length of the CDR3 is 13 residues. The V gene lost 5 bases and the J gene lost 4 bases, with 6 bases spanning the gap. The CDR3 here is CASSREYNSPLHF. The CDR3 bases are TGCGCCAGCAGTAGGGAGTATAATTCACCCCTCCACTTT.

This clone occurred a few times. This rearrangement joins TRBV10-1 to TRBJ1-2, with TRBD1 as a possible D gene (6 bases). Trimming took 8 bases from V and 7 from J, leaving 14 bases between them. Germline CDR1 WNHNN, CDR2 SYGVQD (reference sequence). The CDR3 contains 12 residues. The CDR3 DNA follows: TGCGCCAGCTCAACAGGGAAAATTGGCTACACCTTC. Its translation is CASSTGKIGYTF.

CDR3 in amino acids: CASSVFGGSTDTQYF. CDR3 nucleotides: TGTGCCAGCAGCGTATTCGGGGGGAGCACAGATACGCAGTATTTT. The rearrangement links TRBV9 to TRBJ2-3; 7 nucleotides match TRBD2. V was clipped by 1 base and J by 0 bases; unmatched bases: 2. CDR3 length: 15 residues. CDR1 is SGDLS, CDR2 YYNGEE, per germline.